The rows below give T cell receptor beta chains drawn from one sample of a study of shared clonotypes between healthy human individuals. Only in-frame clones appear in the TCRdb table, and some are missing; sequencing was by immunoSEQ multiplex PCR. The table shows hundreds of thousands of clones, with 73% occurring only once. Material for sequencing was memory CD4+ T cells sorted from blood. These receptors were taken from a woman aged 25 to 39 in good health. Each CDR3 is given with its conserved first and last residue. D genes are given only for firm matches. Rows may omit the clone size; those that give it use once, few, many or a size class.

d_gene,v_gene,abundance,j_gene,CDR3nt,CDR3aa
-,TRBV29-1,-,TRBJ1-1,TGCAGCGTTGAGTATGGGGGGGCTGAAGCTTTCTTT,CSVEYGGAEAFF
-,TRBV28,few,TRBJ2-1,TGTGCCAGCAGTCCGCCGTGGGGCGGACAAGAGCAGTTCTTC,CASSPPWGGQEQFF
-,TRBV5-1,-,TRBJ1-1,TGCGCCAGCAGCAGGCAGGGAAGGGTTGGTGGCACTGAAGCTTTCTTT,CASSRQGRVGGTEAFF
-,TRBV15,-,TRBJ2-7,TGTGCCACCAGCAGAGCCCAACAGGGCGAGCAGTACTTC,CATSRAQQGEQYF
-,TRBV29-1,-,TRBJ2-1,TGCAGCGTTTCGAGGGCCTTTAATGAGCAGTTCTTC,CSVSRAFNEQFF
-,TRBV18,-,TRBJ2-1,TGTGCCAGCTCGCCACCAGTGGTCGATGAGCAGTTCTTC,CASSPPVVDEQFF
TRBD2,TRBV7-2,few,TRBJ2-3,TGTGCCAGCAGCTTAGAGGCAGCGGGAGGGGCAGATACGCAGTATTTT,CASSLEAAGGADTQYF
-,TRBV25-1,-,TRBJ2-1,TGTGCCAGCAGTGAAAATAGGGGCGGGAACTCCTACAATGAGCAGTTCTTC,CASSENRGGNSYNEQFF
-,TRBV15,few,TRBJ2-2,TGTGCCACCAGCAGAGAGTTGACCGGGGAGCTGTTTTTT,CATSRELTGELFF
TRBD2,TRBV30,-,TRBJ2-7,TGTGCCTGGAGTGGGCCTAGCGGGAGCTCCTACGAGCAGTACTTC,CAWSGPSGSSYEQYF
-,TRBV6-1,-,TRBJ2-2,TGTGCCAGCAGTGAACCCGCAGGCGCTCCGAACACCGGGGAGCTGTTTTTT,CASSEPAGAPNTGELFF
TRBD2,TRBV4-1,-,TRBJ2-7,TGCGCCAGCAGCCAAGATCTTTGGACTAGTCGCTACGAGCAGTACTTC,CASSQDLWTSRYEQYF
TRBD1,TRBV7-8,-,TRBJ1-3,TGTGCCAGCAGCTTAGTCCAGGGACAGGGCTCTGGAAACACCATATATTTT,CASSLVQGQGSGNTIYF
-,TRBV6-6,-,TRBJ2-7,TGTGCCAGCAGTTACTCGAGTCAGGGCACCTACGAGCAGTACTTC,CASSYSSQGTYEQYF
TRBD2,TRBV6-1,-,TRBJ2-7,TGTGCCAGTGGGTGGCTAGCGGACTACGAGCAGTACTTC,CASGWLADYEQYF
-,TRBV18,-,TRBJ2-5,TGTGCCAGCTCACCAAGGCAAATTCAGGGGACTCGCGCGAGAGAGACCCAGTACTTC,CASSPRQIQGTRARETQYF
TRBD1,TRBV28,few,TRBJ1-6,TGTGCCAGCACCCGGACAGGGGATTCCTCACCCCTCCACTTT,CASTRTGDSSPLHF
-,TRBV2,-,TRBJ2-7,TGTGCCAGCAAGGCCGGCTTATTATCCTACGAGCAGTACTTC,CASKAGLLSYEQYF
TRBD2,TRBV28,-,TRBJ2-7,TGTGCCAGCAGAAGGGGCCTAGCGGCATCCTACGAGCAGTACTTC,CASRRGLAASYEQYF
TRBD2,TRBV2,few,TRBJ2-1,TGTGCCAGCAGTGGCGGGAGCTCCTACAATGAGCAGTTCTTC,CASSGGSSYNEQFF
-,TRBV28,few,TRBJ2-2,TGTGCCAGCAGCCTCCGGGCAGGGTACACCGGGGAGCTGTTTTTT,CASSLRAGYTGELFF
-,TRBV5-1,-,TRBJ2-7,TGCGCCAGCAGCCGGCAGCAGGGACCGGACTACGAGCAGTACTTC,CASSRQQGPDYEQYF
TRBD1,TRBV5-1,-,TRBJ2-2,TGCGCCAGCACCTTGGACAGGGAAACCGGGGAGCTGTTTTTT,CASTLDRETGELFF
-,TRBV25-1,-,TRBJ2-6,TGTGCCAGCGCCTGGGTGGAGGGCTCTGGGGCCAACGTCCTGACTTTC,CASAWVEGSGANVLTF